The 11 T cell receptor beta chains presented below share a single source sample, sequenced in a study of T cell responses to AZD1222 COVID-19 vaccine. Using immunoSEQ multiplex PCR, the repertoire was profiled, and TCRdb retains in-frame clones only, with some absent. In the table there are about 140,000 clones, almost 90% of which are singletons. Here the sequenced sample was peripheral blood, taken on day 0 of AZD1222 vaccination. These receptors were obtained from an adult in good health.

CDR3 nucleotide sequence: TGCAGCGTTGTCGGGACAGGTGGAACTGGAAACACCATATATTTT. It is translated as CSVVGTGGTGNTIYF. The chain uses TRBV29-1 and TRBJ1-3; 8 bases align to TRBD1. J lost 2 bases, V lost 4 bases, and 7 bases had no gene match. The CDR3 spans 15 residues. CDR1 is SQVTM and CDR2 is ANQGSEA in the germline V gene.

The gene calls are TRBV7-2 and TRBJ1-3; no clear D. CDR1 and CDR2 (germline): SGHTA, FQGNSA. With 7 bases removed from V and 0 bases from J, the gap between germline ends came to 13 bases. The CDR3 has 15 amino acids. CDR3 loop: CASTYEHYSGNTIYF. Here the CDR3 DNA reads TGTGCCAGCACCTACGAGCACTACTCTGGAAACACCATATATTTT.

The DNA of the CDR3 is TGTGCCAGCAGCGCCCGAACGGCTTCCCACGAGCAGTACTTC. Translated: CASSARTASHEQYF. V and J are TRBV9 and TRBJ2-7; no clear D. This CDR3 is built from 14 residues. CDR1 and CDR2 from the germline V gene are SGDLS and YYNGEE. Trimming pared 3 bases from V and 5 bases from J, leaving 15 bases between.

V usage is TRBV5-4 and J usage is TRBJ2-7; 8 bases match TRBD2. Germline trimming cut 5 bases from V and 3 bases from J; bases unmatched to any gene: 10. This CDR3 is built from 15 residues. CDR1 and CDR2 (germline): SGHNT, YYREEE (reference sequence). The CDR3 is CASSPSGSRVYEQYF. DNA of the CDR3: TGTGCCAGCAGTCCAAGCGGGAGTCGGGTCTACGAGCAGTACTTC.

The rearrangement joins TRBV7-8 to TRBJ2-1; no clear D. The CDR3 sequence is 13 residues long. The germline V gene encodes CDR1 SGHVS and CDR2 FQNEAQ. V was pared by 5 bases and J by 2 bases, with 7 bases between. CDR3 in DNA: TGTGCCAGCAGCCCTAAAACCTACAATGAGCAGTTCTTC. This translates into CASSPKTYNEQFF.

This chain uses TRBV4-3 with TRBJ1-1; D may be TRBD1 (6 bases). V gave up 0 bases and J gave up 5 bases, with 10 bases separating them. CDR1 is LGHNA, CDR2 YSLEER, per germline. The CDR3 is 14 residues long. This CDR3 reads CASSQDQGLTEAFF. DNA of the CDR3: TGCGCCAGCAGCCAAGATCAGGGGCTGACTGAAGCTTTCTTT.

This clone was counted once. CDR3 DNA: TGTGCCAGTACCCAGGGGAGAACGCAGTATTTT. Translated: CASTQGRTQYF. The chain links TRBV28 to TRBJ2-3; D might be TRBD1 (6 bases). The germline CDR1 and CDR2 sequences are MDHEN and SYDVKM. The CDR3 sequence is 11 residues long. Trimming cost V 9 bases and J 9 bases, with 13 bases left between them.

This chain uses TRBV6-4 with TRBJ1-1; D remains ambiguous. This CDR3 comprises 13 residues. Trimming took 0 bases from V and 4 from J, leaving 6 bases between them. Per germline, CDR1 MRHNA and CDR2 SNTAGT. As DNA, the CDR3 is TGTGCCAGCAGTGACTCGGTGGGCACTGAAGCTTTCTTT. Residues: CASSDSVGTEAFF.

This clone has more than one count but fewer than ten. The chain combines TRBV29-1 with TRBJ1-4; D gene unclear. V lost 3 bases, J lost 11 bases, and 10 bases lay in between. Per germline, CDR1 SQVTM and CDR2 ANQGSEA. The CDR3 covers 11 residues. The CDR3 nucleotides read TGCAGCGTTGAGACCCGGCTGAAACTGTTTTTT. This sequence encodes CSVETRLKLFF.

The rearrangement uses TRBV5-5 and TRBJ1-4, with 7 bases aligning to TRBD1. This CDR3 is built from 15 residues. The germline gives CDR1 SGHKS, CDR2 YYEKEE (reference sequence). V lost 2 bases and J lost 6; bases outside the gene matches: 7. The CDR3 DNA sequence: TGTGCCAGCAGCTTCGGGGACAGAGACTATGAAAAACTGTTTTTT. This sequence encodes CASSFGDRDYEKLFF.

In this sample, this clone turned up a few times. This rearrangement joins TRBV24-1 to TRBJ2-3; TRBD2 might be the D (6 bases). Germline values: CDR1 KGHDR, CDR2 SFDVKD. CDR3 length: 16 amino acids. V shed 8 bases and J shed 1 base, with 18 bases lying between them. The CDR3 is CATIPKSGDCTDTQYF. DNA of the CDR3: TGTGCCACCATCCCTAAGTCGGGGGATTGCACAGATACGCAGTATTTT.